The 13 T cell receptor beta chains reported below all come from one sample, sequenced in a study of cytomegalovirus exposure and HLA in healthy donors. Generated by immunoSEQ multiplex PCR, the TCRdb table keeps only in-frame clones and is missing some. The sample holds more than 95,000 clones, 88% seen once. The specimen sequenced was PBMCs. The receptors were gathered from a young man in good health and CMV-seronegative.

V gene TRBV5-1 combines with J gene TRBJ2-3, with 9 nucleotides matching TRBD2. Germline V gives CDR1 SGHRS, CDR2 YFSETQ. The CDR3 is 16 residues long. J lost 9 bases, V lost 0 bases, and 11 bases had no gene match. The CDR3 sequence is CASSLDLAGPTGTQYF. Here the CDR3 DNA reads TGCGCCAGCAGCTTGGACCTAGCGGGGCCCACTGGAACGCAGTATTTT.

The chain is built from TRBV11-2 and TRBJ1-1; 7 nucleotides agree with TRBD1. Germline V lookup: CDR1 SGHAT, CDR2 FQNNGV. The V and J ends lost 5 bases and 0 bases, in that order; junction bases with no gene match: 3. The CDR3 contains 14 residues. DNA for the CDR3: TGTGCCAGCAGCCGTGGACAGGTGAACACTGAAGCTTTCTTT. It yields the protein CASSRGQVNTEAFF.

In its sample, this clone was seen once. CDR3 protein: CASSLQGAQETQYF. The CDR3, as DNA: TGCGCCAGCAGCTTGCAGGGGGCGCAAGAGACCCAGTACTTC. This sequence joins TRBV5-1 and TRBJ2-5; 8 nucleotides line up with TRBD1. V was pared by 1 base and J by 2 bases, with 1 base of the junction left unmatched. The CDR3 length is 14 residues. Germline V lookup: CDR1 SGHRS, CDR2 YFSETQ.

The rearrangement joins TRBV5-1 to TRBJ2-3, with 11 nucleotides matching TRBD2. Germline V gene data show CDR1 as SGHRS and CDR2 as YFSETQ. The CDR3 loop spans 16 amino acids. V shed 4 bases, J shed 2 bases, and the junction held 6 bases outside the gene matches. CDR3 sequence reads: CASSSLAGGVTDTQYF. The CDR3 bases are TGCGCCAGCAGCAGTTTAGCGGGAGGGGTCACAGATACGCAGTATTTT.

This chain uses TRBV30 with TRBJ1-3; a weak D match, TRBD1 (5 bases). The CDR3 has 14 amino acids. Germline V gene data show CDR1 as GTSNPN and CDR2 as SVGIG (reference sequence). V lost 5 bases to trimming and J lost 6 bases, with 17 bases between them. CDR3 nucleotides: TGTGCCTGGGGCTACGACAGAGGTGAAAACACCATATATTTT. Its protein product is CAWGYDRGENTIYF.

V usage is TRBV6-1 and J usage is TRBJ2-7; possibly TRBD2 for D (5 bases). Between the trimmed V and J ends, which lost 6 bases and 0 bases, there was a span of 15 bases. This CDR3 spans 15 amino acids. Germline V gene sequence: CDR1 MNHNS, CDR2 SASEGT. Here the CDR3 reads CASRPGLRSSYEQYF. In nucleotides, the CDR3 is TGTGCCAGCAGGCCAGGACTGAGAAGCTCCTACGAGCAGTACTTC.

This clone showed up just once. V usage is TRBV27 and J usage is TRBJ1-1; 10 nucleotides align to TRBD1. Germline values: CDR1 MNHEY, CDR2 SMNVEV (reference sequence). V shed 6 bases, J shed 5 bases, and the junction held 3 bases outside the gene matches. CDR3 length: 13 residues. The CDR3 sequence: CASRDRGSTEAFF. The CDR3 DNA sequence: TGTGCCAGCAGGGACAGGGGGAGTACTGAAGCTTTCTTT.

The genes are TRBV6-5 and TRBJ2-7; 10 bases agree with TRBD2. This CDR3 is built from 15 residues. Losses at the gene ends were 2 bases for V and 0 bases for J; bases not matched to a gene: 1. CDR1 is MNHEY, CDR2 SVGAGI, per germline. CDR3 sequence: CASSYASGSSYEQYF. The CDR3, as DNA: TGTGCCAGCAGTTACGCTAGCGGGAGCTCCTACGAGCAGTACTTC.

The gene calls are TRBV15 and TRBJ2-7; D call uncertain. V was pared by 5 bases and J by 3 bases, with 8 bases between. The CDR3 loop spans 12 amino acids. Per the germline V gene, CDR1 is LNHNV and CDR2 is YYDKDF (reference sequence). In DNA form, the CDR3 reads TGTGCCACCAGCCCGAGAAGCTACGAGCAGTACTTC. This gives the protein CATSPRSYEQYF.

CDR3 residues: CASSPGGQRINEKLFF. The CDR3 DNA reads TGTGCCAGCAGCCCGGGAGGACAGAGAATTAATGAAAAACTGTTTTTT. This rearrangement joins TRBV11-2 to TRBJ1-4, with D possibly matching TRBD1 (6 bases). The V end lost 5 bases, the J end lost 4 bases, and 17 bases lay between the germline ends. The CDR3 has 16 residues. CDR1 SGHAT and CDR2 FQNNGV come from the germline V gene.

The chain uses TRBV5-6 and TRBJ2-3; 8 bases line up with TRBD2. The V segment lost 4 bases and the J segment 6 bases; nucleotides outside the gene matches: 4. Looked up from germline, CDR1 is SGHDT and CDR2 is YYEEEE. The CDR3 covers 13 residues. The CDR3 protein is CASSLWTSDTQYF. For the CDR3, the DNA is TGTGCCAGCAGCCTATGGACTAGCGATACGCAGTATTTT.

This chain joins TRBV5-6 and TRBJ2-3; 7 nucleotides line up with TRBD2. CDR1 is SGHDT, CDR2 YYEEEE, per germline. V was clipped by 0 bases and J by 2 bases; unmatched bases: 9. The CDR3 consists of 17 residues. DNA of the CDR3: TGTGCCAGCAGCTTGGTTTTCCGGGGGGAAGACACAGATACGCAGTATTTT. It encodes CASSLVFRGEDTDTQYF.

This rearrangement joins TRBV6-1 to TRBJ1-1; tentative D call: TRBD1 (5 bases). The length of the CDR3 is 14 residues. The V and J ends lost 6 bases and 10 bases respectively, with 21 bases between them. Germline assignment: CDR1 MNHNS and CDR2 SASEGT. CDR3 sequence (DNA): TGTGCCAGCAGCGTGGGGCAGGTACTTGAAGGAGCTTTCTTT. Its translation: CASSVGQVLEGAFF.